Described below is a single T cell receptor beta chain sequence and its context. Researchers drew on roughly 100 million PBMCs for genomic DNA from unsorted samples. Germline V CDR1 and CDR2: MNHEY, SVGAGI. The CDR3 contains 13 residues. With V trimmed by 7 bases and J by 3 bases, 6 bases remained unmatched. Clones were read by immunoSEQ multiplex PCR, and TCRdb kept only the in-frame ones, dropping some. The sample gives approximately 500,000 clones, around 74% of which show up once; 10% to 15% is in the top ten. The source of the sample is a study of shared clonotypes between healthy human individuals.

The clonotype originates from a middle-aged woman in good health. Some clones in this sample may be carry-over from other donors' samples. Sequenced sample: PBMCs. J is TRBJ2-7 and V is TRBV6-5, with TRBD1 matching 7 bases. This CDR3 is CASKVGGSYEQYF. DNA for the CDR3: TGTGCCAGCAAGGTAGGGGGCAGCTACGAGCAGTACTTC.